The subject of this entry is one TCR beta chain. Its antigen is unidentified. The data stem from a study of T cells in tuberculosis. General study results and limits: GMM-specific TCRs were nearer to active tuberculosis alpha repertoires, suggesting expansion.

Only in-frame clones appear in the TCRdb table, and some are missing; sequencing was by immunoSEQ multiplex PCR. The table has roughly 34,000 clones, 87% seen once. Germline loops: CDR1 SGHAT, CDR2 FQNNGV. V gave up 2 bases and J gave up 0 bases; unmatched junction bases: 6. The length of the CDR3 is 17 residues. The time point was: new active TB diagnosis, blood taken before or within 7 days of starting treatment. The chain links TRBV11-2 to TRBJ1-2; 10 nucleotides agree with TRBD1. The sample here was PBMCs, taken at tuberculosis diagnosis. This sequence originates from an adult with tuberculosis. CDR3 coding DNA: TGTGCCAGCAGCTTAAGACAGGGGGCCTCAGCTAACTATGGCTACACCTTC. Translating it yields CASSLRQGASANYGYTF.